This TCR beta chain was captured by sequencing in a study of T cells in Graves' hyperthyroidism and ophthalmopathy. Researchers amplified the TCR beta CDR3 regions from RNA transcripts. HTBI primers were employed in a first-round RT-PCR of the TCR CDR3. TCRdb reanalysed the multiplex PCR reads using MiXCR and keeps one entry per CDR3 protein. The sample consists of about 520,000 distinct CDR3 sequences, roughly 24% of them appearing once. V was shortened by 6 bases and J by 2 bases, with 14 bases between the two germline ends. The CDR3 totals 16 residues. The V gene's germline CDR1 is KGHSH and CDR2 LQKENI.

The source is a young woman with Graves' ophthalmopathy. The rearrangement joins TRBV18 to TRBJ2-6, with unresolved D. The sequenced sample was blood. The CDR3 DNA is TGTGCCAGCTCCCAGCCGGGCCGCACTGGGGCCAACGTCCTGACTTTC. Protein: CASSQPGRTGANVLTF.